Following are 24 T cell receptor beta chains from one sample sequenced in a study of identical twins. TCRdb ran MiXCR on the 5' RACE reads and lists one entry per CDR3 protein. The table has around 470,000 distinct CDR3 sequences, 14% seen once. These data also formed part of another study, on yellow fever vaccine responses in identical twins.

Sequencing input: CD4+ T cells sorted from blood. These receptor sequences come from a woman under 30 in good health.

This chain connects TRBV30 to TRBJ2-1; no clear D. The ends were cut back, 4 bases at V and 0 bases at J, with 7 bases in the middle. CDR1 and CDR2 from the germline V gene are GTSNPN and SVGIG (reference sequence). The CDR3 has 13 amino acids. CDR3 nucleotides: TGTGCCTGGACAGCTAGCTCCTACAATGAGCAGTTCTTC. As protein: CAWTASSYNEQFF. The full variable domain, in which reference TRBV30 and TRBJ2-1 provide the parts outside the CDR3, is SQTIHQWPATLVQPVGSPLSLECTVEGTSNPNLYWYRQAAGRGLQLLFYSVGIGQISSEVPQNLSASRPQDRQFILSSKKLLLSDSGFYLCAWTASSYNEQFFGPGTRLTVL.

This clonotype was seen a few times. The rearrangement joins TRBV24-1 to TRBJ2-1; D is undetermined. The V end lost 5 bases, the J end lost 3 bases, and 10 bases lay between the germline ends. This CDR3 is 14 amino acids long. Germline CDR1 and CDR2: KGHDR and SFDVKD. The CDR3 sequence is CATSGPPSYNEQFF. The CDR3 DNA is TGTGCCACCAGTGGCCCTCCTAGCTACAATGAGCAGTTCTTC.

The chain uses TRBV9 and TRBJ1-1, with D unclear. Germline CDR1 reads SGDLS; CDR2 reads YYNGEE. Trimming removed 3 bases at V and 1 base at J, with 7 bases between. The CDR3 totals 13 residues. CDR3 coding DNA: TGTGCCAGCAGCGCCGCCGGGAACACTGAAGCTTTCTTT. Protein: CASSAAGNTEAFF.

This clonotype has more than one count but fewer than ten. DNA for the CDR3: TGTGCCAGCAGTCCGACGGGACTAGCCCCCTACGAGCAGTACTTC. This sequence encodes CASSPTGLAPYEQYF. The rearrangement links TRBV6-1 to TRBJ2-7; 9 bases are a match to TRBD2. V shed 5 bases and J 2 bases; nucleotides not matched to a gene: 7. Germline V lookup: CDR1 MNHNS, CDR2 SASEGT. This CDR3 spans 15 amino acids.

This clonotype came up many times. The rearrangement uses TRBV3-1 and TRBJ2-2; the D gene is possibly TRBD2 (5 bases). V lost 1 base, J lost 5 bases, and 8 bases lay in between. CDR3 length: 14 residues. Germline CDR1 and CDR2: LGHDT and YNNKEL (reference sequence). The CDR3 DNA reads TGTGCCAGCAGCCAAGCCACGGGAACCGGGGAGCTGTTTTTT. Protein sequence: CASSQATGTGELFF. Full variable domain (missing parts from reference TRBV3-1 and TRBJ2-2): DTAVSQTPKYLVTQMGNDKSIKCEQNLGHDTMYWYKQDSKKFLKIMFSYNNKELIINETVPNRFSPKSPDKAHLNLHINSLELGDSAVYFCASSQATGTGELFFGEGSRLTVL.

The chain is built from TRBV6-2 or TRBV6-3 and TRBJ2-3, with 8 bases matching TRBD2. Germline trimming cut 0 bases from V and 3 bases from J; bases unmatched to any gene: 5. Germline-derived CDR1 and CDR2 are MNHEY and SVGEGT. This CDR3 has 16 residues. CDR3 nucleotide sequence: TGTGCCAGCAGTTACTCGAGCGGGAGAGTGACAGATACGCAGTATTTT. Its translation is CASSYSSGRVTDTQYF.

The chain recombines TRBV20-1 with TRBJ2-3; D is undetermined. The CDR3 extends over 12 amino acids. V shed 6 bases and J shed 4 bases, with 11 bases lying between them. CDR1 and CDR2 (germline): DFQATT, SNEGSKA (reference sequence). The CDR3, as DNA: TGCAGTGCCTCACTGGTTTCAGATACGCAGTATTTT. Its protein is CSASLVSDTQYF.

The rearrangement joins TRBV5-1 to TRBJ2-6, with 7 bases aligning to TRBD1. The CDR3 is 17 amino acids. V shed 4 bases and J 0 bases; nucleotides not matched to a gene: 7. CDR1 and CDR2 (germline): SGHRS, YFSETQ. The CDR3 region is CASSLDRVSSGANVLTF. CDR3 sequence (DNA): TGCGCCAGCAGCCTTGACAGGGTTAGCTCTGGGGCCAACGTCCTGACTTTC.

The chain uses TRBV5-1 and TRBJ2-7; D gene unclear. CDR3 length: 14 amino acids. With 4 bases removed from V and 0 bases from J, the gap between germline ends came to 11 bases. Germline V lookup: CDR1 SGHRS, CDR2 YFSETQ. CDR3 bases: TGCGCCAGCAGCCCCGACGCACTCTCCTACGAGCAGTACTTC. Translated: CASSPDALSYEQYF.

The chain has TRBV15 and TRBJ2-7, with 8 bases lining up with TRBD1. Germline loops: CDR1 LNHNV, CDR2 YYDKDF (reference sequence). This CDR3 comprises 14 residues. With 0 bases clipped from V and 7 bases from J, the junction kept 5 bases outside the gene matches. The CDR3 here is CATSRDLQGGEQYF. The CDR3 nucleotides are TGTGCCACCAGCAGAGATCTACAGGGGGGTGAGCAGTACTTC.

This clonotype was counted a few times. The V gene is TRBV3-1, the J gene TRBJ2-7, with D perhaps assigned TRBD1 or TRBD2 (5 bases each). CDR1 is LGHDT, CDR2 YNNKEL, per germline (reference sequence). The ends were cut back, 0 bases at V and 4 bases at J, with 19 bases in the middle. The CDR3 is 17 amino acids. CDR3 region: CASSQDRGSGRGYEQYF. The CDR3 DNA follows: TGTGCCAGCAGCCAAGATCGGGGCAGCGGCCGGGGTTACGAGCAGTACTTC.

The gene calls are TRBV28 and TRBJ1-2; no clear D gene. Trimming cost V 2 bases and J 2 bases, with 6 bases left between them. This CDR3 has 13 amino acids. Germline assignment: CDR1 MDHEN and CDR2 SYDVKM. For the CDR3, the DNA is TGTGCCAGCAGTTTAATACAGAACTATGGCTACACCTTC. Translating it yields CASSLIQNYGYTF.

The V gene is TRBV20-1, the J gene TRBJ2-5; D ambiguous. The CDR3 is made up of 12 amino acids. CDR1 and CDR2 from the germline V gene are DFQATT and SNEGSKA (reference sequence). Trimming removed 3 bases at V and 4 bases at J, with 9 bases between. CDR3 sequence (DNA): TGCAGTGCTAGCGGAGAGCCAGAGACCCAGTACTTC. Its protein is CSASGEPETQYF.

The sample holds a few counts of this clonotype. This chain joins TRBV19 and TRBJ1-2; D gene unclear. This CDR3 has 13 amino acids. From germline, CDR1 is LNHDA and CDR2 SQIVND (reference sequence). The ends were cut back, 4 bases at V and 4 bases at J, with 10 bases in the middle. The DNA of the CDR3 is TGTGCCAGTAGTACCGAAGACCGCTATGGCTACACCTTC. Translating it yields CASSTEDRYGYTF. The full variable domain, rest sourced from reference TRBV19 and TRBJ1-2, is DGGITQSPKYLFRKEGQNVTLSCEQNLNHDAMYWYRQDPGQGLRLIYYSQIVNDFQKGDIAEGYSVSREKKESFPLTVTSAQKNPTAFYLCASSTEDRYGYTFGSGTRLTVV.

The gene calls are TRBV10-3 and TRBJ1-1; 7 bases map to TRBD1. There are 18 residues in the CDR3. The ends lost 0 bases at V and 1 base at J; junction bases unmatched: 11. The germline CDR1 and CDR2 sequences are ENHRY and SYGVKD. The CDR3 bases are TGTGCCATCAGTGAGTCCCGGACAGGCTGGAATGAGAACACTGAAGCTTTCTTT. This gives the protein CAISESRTGWNENTEAFF.

CDR3 sequence reads: CASSKRVDTQYF. In DNA, the CDR3 is TGTGCCAGCAGCAAACGGGTAGATACGCAGTATTTT. J is TRBJ2-3 and V is TRBV21-1. TRBV21-1 is deemed a pseudogene. The CDR3 is 12 residues long.

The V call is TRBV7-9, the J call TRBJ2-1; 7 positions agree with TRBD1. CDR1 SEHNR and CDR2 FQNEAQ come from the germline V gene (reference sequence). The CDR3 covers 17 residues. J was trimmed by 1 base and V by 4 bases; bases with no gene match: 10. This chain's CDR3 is CASSSTGAGRSYNEQFF. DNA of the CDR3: TGTGCCAGCAGCTCAACAGGGGCCGGCAGATCCTACAATGAGCAGTTCTTC.

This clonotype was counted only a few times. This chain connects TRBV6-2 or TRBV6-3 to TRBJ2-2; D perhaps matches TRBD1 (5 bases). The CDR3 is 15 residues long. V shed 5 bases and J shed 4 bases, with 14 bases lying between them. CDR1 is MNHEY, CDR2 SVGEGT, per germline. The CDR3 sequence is CASSRRQLPTGELFF. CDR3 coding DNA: TGTGCCAGCAGTCGACGACAGCTACCCACCGGGGAGCTGTTTTTT.

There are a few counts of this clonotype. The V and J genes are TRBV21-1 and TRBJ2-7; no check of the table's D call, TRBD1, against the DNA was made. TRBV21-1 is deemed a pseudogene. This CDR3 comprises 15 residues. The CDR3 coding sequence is TGTGCCAGCAGCAAACCACAGGGATCCTCCGGCGAGCAGTACTTC. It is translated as CASSKPQGSSGEQYF.

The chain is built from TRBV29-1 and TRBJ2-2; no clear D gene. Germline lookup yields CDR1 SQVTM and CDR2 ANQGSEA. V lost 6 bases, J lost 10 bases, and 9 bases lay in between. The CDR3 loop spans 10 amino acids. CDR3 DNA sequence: TGCAGCGTGCTCAAGGAGGAGCTGTTTTTT. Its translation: CSVLKEELFF.

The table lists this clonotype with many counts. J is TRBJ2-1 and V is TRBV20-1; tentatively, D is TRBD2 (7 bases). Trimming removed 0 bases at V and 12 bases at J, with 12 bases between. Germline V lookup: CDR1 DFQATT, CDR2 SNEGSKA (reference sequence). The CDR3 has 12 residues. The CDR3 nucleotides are TGCAGTGCTAGAGACACGGGGGGCAGGCAGTTCTTC. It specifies CSARDTGGRQFF.

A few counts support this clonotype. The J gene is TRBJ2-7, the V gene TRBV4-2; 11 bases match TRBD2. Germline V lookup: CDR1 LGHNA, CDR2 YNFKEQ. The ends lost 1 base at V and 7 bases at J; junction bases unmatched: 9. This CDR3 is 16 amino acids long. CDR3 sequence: CASSQVGASGRYEQYF. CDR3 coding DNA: TGTGCCAGCAGCCAAGTCGGGGCTAGCGGGAGGTATGAGCAGTACTTC.

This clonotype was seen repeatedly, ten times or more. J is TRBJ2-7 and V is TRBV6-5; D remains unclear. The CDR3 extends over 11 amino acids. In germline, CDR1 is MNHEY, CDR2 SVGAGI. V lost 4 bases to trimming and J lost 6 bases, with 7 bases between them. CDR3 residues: CASSSVGEQYF. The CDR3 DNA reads TGTGCCAGCAGTTCCGTTGGCGAGCAGTACTTC.

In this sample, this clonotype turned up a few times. This CDR3 reads CASSPLGARETQYF. DNA of the CDR3: TGTGCCAGCTCACCACTTGGGGCTCGAGAGACCCAGTACTTC. V gene TRBV18 combines with J gene TRBJ2-5, with D possibly matching TRBD1 (5 bases). V was trimmed by 1 base and J by 4 bases, leaving 10 bases between them. The germline V gene encodes CDR1 KGHSH and CDR2 LQKENI. The CDR3 totals 14 residues.